The clone carrying this T cell receptor beta chain occurred a few times. The target antigen is unknown. The data were obtained in a study of cytomegalovirus exposure and HLA in healthy donors. The PCR ran on 60 Vbeta and 13 Jbeta primers. The protocol was immunoSEQ multiplex PCR, while the TCRdb copy is restricted to in-frame clones and leaves out a portion. The sample consists of roughly 200,000 clones, 9.5% of them appearing once. Notes on the study in general: With later analysis, a missense DCLRE1C variant became linked to TCR beta V- and J-gene trimming. In a later analysis, productive TCRs from donors in an Asian-associated ancestry cluster reportedly carried fewer N-insertions than the cohort mean. Productive rates of about 87% or about 30% were seen for most TCR beta V segments in an earlier analysis.

The sample comprised PBMCs. This TCR was recovered from a woman aged 25 to 39 in good health and CMV-seropositive.

CDR3 nucleotide sequence: TGTGCCAGCAGCCTGGACAGGCCCTACGAGCAGTACTTC. Protein product: CASSLDRPYEQYF. The chain has TRBV7-8 and TRBJ2-7, with 7 bases aligning to TRBD1. The V segment lost 5 bases and the J segment 2 bases; nucleotides outside the gene matches: 3. CDR3 size: 13 residues. The germline V gene has CDR1 SGHVS and CDR2 FQNEAQ.